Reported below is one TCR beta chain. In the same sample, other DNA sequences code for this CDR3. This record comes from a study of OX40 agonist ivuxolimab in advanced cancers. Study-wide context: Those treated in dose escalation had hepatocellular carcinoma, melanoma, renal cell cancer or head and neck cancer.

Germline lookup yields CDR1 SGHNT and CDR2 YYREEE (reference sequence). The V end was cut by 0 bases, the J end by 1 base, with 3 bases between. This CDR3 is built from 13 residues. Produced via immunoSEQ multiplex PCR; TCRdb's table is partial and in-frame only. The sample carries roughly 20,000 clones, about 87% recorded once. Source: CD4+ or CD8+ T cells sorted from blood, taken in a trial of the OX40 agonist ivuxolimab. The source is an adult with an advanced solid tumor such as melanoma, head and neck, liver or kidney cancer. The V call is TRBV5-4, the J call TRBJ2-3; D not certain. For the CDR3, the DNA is TGTGCCAGCAGCTTGGGTGGCACAGATACGCAGTATTTT. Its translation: CASSLGGTDTQYF.